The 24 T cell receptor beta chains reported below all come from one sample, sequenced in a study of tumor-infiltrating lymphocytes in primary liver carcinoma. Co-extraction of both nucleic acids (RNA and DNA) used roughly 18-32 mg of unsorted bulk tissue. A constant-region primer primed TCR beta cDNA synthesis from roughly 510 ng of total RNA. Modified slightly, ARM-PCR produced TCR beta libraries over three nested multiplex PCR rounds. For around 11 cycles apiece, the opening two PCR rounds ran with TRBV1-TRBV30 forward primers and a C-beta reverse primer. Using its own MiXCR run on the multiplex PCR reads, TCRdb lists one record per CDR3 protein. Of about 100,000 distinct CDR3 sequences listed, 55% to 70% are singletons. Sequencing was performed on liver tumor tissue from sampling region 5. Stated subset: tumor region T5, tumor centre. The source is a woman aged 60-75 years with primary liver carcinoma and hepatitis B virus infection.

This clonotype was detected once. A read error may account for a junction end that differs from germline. CDR3 region: CVSSRWTSGLENEQLF. The DNA of the CDR3 is TGTGTCAGCAGCCGGTGGACTAGCGGGTTAGAAAATGAGCAGCTCTTC. The chain links TRBV11-2 to TRBJ2-1; TRBD2 matches at 11 bases. This CDR3 has 16 amino acids. In germline, CDR1 is SGHAT, CDR2 FQNNGV.

The CDR3 sequence is CVNRASGRTDTQYF. CDR3 in DNA: TGTGTCAACAGGGCTAGCGGGAGGACAGATACGCAGTATTTT. This sequence joins TRBV6-5 and TRBJ2-3; 11 bases are shared with TRBD2. In germline, CDR1 is MNHEY, CDR2 SVGAGI. CDR3 length equals 14 residues.

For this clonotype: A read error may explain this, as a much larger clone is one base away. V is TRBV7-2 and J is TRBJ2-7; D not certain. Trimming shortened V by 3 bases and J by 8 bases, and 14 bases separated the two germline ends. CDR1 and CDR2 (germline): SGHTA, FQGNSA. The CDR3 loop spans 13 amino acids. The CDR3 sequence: CASSFFGSPKQYF. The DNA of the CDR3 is TGTGCCAGCAGCTTTTTTGGCAGCCCGAAGCAGTACTTC.

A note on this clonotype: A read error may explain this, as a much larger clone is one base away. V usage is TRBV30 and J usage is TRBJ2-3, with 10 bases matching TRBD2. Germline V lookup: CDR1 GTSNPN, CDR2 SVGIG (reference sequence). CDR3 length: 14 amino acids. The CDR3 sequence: CAWSLGTSADTQNF. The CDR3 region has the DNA TGTGCCTGGAGTTTAGGGACTAGCGCAGATACGCAGAATTTT.

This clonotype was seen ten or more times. CDR3 sequence (DNA): TGTGCCAGTAGCACCTCTCGAACCGGAGGGGGCACTGAAGCTTTCTTT. Its protein product is CASSTSRTGGGTEAFF. V gene TRBV19 combines with J gene TRBJ1-1, with D perhaps TRBD1 (6 bases). Germline V gene lookup returns CDR1 LNHDA and CDR2 SQIVND (reference sequence). V was cut by 6 bases and J by 4 bases, with 21 bases left in between. The CDR3 length is 16 residues.

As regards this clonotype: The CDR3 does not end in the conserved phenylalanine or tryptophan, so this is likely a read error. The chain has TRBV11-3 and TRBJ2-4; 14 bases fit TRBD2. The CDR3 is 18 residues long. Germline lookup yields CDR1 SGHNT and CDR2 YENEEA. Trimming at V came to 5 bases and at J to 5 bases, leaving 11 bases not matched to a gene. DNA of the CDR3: TGTGCCAGCAGCCCTGCCCGACTAGCGGGAGGGTGGGAAAACATTCAGTACTCC. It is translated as CASSPARLAGGWENIQYS.

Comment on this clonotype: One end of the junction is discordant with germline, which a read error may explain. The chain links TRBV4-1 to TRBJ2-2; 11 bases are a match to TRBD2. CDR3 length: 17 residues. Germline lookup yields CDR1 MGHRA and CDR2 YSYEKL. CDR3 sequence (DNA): TGCGCCAACAGCCGGGAAACTAGCGGGAGAGAGAAGGGGGAGTTGTTTTTT. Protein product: CANSRETSGREKGELFF.

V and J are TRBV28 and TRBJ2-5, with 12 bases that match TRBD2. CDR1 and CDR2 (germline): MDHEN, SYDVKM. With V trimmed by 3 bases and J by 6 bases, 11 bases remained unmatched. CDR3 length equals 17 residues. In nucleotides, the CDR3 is TGTGCCAGCAGTTTCACGCTAGCGGGAGGGATTACGAAGACCCAGTACTTC. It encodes CASSFTLAGGITKTQYF.

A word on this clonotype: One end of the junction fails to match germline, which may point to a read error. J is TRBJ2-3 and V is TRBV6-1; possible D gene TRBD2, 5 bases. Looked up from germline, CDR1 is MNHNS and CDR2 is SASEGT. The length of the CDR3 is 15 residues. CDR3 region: CASSYGSGGTDTQYF. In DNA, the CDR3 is TGCGCCAGCAGTTATGGAAGCGGTGGCACAGATACGCAGTATTTT.

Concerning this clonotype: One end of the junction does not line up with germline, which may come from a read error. The CDR3 sequence: CASSFVGGNEKPSF. The CDR3 nucleotides read TGTGCCAGCAGTTTTGTGGGGGGCAACGAAAAACCGTCTTTT. This chain joins TRBV12-3 or TRBV12-4 and TRBJ1-4; possibly TRBD1 for D (6 bases). The CDR3 totals 14 residues.

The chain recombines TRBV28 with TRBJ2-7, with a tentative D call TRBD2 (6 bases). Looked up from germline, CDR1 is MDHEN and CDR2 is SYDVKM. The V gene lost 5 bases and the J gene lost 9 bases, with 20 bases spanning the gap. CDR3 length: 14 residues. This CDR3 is CASSIAEALGGQYF. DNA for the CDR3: TGTGCCAGCAGTATAGCGGAAGCCCTCGGGGGGCAGTACTTC.

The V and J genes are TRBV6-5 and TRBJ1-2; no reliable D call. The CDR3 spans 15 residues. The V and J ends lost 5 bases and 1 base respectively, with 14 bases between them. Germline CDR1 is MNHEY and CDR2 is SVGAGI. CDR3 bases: TGTGCCAGCAGTCACCGTTTAGGCTTTAACTATGGCTACACCTTC. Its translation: CASSHRLGFNYGYTF.

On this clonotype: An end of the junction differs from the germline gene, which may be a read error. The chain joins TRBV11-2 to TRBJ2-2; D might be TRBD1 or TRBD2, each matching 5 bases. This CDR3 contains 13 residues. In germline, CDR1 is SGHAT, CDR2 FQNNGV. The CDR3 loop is CTSSLDRSGDLFF. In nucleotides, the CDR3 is TGTACCAGCAGCTTAGATAGGAGTGGGGACCTGTTTTTT.

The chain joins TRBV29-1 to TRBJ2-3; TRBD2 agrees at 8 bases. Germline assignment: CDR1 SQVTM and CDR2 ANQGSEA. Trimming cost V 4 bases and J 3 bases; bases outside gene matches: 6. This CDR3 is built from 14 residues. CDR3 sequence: CSVVGGRSTDTQYF. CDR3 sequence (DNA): TGCAGCGTTGTTGGCGGGAGGAGTACAGATACGCAGTATTTT.

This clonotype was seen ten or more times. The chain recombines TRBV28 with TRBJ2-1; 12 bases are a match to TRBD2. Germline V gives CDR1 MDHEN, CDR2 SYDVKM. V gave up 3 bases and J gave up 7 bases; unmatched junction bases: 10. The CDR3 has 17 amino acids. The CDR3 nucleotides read TGTGCCAGCAGTTTCTGGACTAGCGGGGCCAAGGAGAATGAGCAGTTCTTC. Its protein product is CASSFWTSGAKENEQFF.

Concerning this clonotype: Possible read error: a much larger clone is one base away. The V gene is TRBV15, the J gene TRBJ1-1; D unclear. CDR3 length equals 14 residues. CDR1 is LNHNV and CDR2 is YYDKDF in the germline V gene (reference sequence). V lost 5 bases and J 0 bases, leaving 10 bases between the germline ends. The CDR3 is CATSSLPVNTEAFF. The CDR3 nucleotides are TGTGCCACCAGCTCTCTTCCCGTGAACACTGAAGCTTTCTTT.

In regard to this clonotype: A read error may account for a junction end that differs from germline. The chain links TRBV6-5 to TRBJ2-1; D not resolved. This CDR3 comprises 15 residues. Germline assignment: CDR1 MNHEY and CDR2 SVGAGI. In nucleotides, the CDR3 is TGTACCAGCAGTTACTCGCCCCCTACCTACAATGAGCAGTTCTTC. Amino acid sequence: CTSSYSPPTYNEQFF.

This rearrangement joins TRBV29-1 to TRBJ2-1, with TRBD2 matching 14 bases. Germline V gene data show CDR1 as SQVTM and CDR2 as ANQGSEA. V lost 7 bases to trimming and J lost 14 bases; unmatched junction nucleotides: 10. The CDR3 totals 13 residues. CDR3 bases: TGCAGCGCCGCATTGACTAGCGGGGGGGGTGAGTTCTTC. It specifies CSAALTSGGGEFF.

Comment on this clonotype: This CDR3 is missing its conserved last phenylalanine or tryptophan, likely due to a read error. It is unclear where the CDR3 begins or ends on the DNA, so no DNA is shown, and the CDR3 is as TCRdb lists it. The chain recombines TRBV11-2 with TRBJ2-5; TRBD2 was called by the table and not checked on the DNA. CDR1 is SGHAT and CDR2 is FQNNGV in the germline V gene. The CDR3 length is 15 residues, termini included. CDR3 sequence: CASSLAGLGQETHYY.

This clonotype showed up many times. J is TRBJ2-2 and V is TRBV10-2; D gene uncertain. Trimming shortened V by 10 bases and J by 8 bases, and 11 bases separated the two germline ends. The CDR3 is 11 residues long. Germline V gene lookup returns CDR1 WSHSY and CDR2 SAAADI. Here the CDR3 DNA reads TGCGCCACCAAACTGGGGGGGGAGCTGTTTTTT. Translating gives CATKLGGELFF.

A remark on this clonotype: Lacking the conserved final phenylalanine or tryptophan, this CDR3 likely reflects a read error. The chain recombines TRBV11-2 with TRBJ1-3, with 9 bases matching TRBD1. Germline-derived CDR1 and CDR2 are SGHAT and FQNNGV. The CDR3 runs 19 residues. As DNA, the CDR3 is TGCGCCAGTAGCTCACGCCCGGACAGGGGAGCGTACTCTGGAAACACCATATATTCT. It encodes CASSSRPDRGAYSGNTIYS.

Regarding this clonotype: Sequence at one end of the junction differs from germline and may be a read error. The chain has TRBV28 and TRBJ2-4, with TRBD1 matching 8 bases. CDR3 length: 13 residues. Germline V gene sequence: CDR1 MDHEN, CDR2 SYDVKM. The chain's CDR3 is CANRKGGTRGPDF. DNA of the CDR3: TGTGCCAACAGAAAAGGGGGGACCAGGGGGCCGGACTTC.

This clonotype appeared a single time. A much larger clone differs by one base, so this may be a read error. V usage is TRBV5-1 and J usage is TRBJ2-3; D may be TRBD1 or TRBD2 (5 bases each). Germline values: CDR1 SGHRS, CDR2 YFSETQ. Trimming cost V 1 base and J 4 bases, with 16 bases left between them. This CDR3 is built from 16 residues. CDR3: CASSLTGHREADTQYF. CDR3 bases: TGCGCCAGCAGCTTGACCGGACACCGGGAAGCAGATACGCAGTATTTT. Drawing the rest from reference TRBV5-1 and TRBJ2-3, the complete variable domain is KAGVTQTPRYLIKTRGQQVTLSCSPISGHRSVSWYQQTPGQGLQFLFEYFSETQRNKGNFPGRFSGRQFSNSRSEMNVSTLELGDSALYLCASSLTGHREADTQYFGPGTRLTVL.

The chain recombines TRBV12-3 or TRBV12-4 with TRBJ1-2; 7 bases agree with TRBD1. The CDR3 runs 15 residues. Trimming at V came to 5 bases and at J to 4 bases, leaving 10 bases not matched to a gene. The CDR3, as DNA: TGTGCCAGCAGTACCCATGACAGGGCCGTCTATGGCTACACCTTC. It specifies CASSTHDRAVYGYTF.